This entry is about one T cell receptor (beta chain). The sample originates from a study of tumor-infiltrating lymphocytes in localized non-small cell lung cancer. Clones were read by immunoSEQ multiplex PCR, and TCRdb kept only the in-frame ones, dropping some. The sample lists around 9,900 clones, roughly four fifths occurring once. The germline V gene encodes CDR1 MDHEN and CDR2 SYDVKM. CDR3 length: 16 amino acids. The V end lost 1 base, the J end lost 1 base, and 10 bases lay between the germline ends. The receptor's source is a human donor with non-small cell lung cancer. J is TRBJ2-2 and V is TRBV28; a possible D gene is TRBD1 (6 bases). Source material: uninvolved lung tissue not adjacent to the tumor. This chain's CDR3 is CASSLFATGNTGELFF. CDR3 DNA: TGTGCCAGCAGTTTATTCGCGACAGGGAACACCGGGGAGCTGTTTTTT.